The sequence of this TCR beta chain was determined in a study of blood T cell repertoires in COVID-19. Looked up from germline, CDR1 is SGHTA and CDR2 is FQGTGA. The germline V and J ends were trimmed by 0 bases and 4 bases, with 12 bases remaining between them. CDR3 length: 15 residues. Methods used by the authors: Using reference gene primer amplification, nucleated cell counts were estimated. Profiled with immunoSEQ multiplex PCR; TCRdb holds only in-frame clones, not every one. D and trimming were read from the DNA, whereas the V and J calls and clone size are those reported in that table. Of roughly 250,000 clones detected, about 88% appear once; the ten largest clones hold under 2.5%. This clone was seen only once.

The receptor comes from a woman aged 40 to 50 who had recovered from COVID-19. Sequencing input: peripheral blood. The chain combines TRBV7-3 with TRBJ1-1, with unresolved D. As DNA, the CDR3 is TGTGCCAGCAGCTTAACACCCACAGTCCCCACTGAAGCTTTCTTT. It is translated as CASSLTPTVPTEAFF. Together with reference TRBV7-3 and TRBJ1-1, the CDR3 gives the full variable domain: GAGVSQTPSNKVTEKGKYVELRCDPISGHTALYWYRQSLGQGPEFLIYFQGTGAADDSGLPNDRFFAVRPEGSVSTLKIQRTERGDSAVYLCASSLTPTVPTEAFFGQGTRLTVV.